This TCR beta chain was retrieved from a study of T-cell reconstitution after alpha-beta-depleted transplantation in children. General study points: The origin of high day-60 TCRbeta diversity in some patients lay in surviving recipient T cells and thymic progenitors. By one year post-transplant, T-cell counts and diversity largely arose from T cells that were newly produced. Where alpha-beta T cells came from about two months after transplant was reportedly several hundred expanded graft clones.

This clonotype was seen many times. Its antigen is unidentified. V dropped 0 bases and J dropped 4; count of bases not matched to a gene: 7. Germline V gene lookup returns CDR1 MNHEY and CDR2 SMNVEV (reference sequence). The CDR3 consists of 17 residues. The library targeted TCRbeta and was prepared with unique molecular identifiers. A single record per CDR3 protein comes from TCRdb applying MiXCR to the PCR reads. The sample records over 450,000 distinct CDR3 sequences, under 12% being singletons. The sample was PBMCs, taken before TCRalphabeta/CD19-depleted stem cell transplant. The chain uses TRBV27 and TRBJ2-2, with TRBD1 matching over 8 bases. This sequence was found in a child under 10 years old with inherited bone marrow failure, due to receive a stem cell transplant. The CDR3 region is CASSLSPRGPGTGELFF. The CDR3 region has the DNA TGTGCCAGCAGTTTATCCCCCAGGGGGCCCGGCACCGGGGAGCTGTTTTTT.